The table lists the clone carrying this TCR beta chain with many counts. Sequenced by immunoSEQ multiplex PCR; TCRdb stores in-frame clones only, minus some. This sample carries 700,000 or so clones, 55% to 75% of them seen once, and the ten largest clones take around 2%. This sample is drawn from a study of shared clonotypes between healthy human individuals. The receptor comes from a woman aged 25-40 years in good health. The sample was memory CD4+ T cells sorted from blood. Subset denoted: CD45RA-negative fraction.

CDR3 sequence: CASAPKQGAPYSNQPQHF. CDR3 DNA: TGTGCCAGCGCTCCCAAACAGGGGGCTCCTTATAGCAATCAGCCCCAGCATTTT. The chain carries TRBV19 and TRBJ1-5; the match to TRBD1 covers 9 bases. V trimming: 9 bases; J trimming: 0 bases; junction bases outside the gene matches: 15. The length of the CDR3 is 18 residues. From germline, CDR1 is LNHDA and CDR2 SQIVND (reference sequence).